This T cell receptor (beta chain) was recorded in a study of T cells in Graves' hyperthyroidism and ophthalmopathy. It was considered stable Graves' hyperthyroidism when ophthalmopathy did not progress within 18 months. Amplification yielded TCR beta CDR3 regions, with RNA transcripts as the source. A first-round RT-PCR of the TCR CDR3 used the HTBI primer set. Via MiXCR, TCRdb re-called the multiplex PCR reads, giving one row per CDR3 protein. Of some 200,000 distinct CDR3 sequences in the sample, about a sixth were seen once. The CDR3 is 16 amino acids. In germline, CDR1 is SGHAT, CDR2 FQNNGV. V gave up 1 base and J gave up 0 bases; unmatched junction bases: 2.

The source of this sequence is a woman in her forties or fifties with Graves' hyperthyroidism. The V gene is TRBV11-2, the J gene TRBJ2-2; 7 bases map to TRBD2. The sample taken for sequencing was blood. Here the CDR3 DNA reads TGTGCCAGCAGCTTAGGAGGGACTACGAACACCGGGGAGCTGTTTTTT. This encodes CASSLGGTTNTGELFF.